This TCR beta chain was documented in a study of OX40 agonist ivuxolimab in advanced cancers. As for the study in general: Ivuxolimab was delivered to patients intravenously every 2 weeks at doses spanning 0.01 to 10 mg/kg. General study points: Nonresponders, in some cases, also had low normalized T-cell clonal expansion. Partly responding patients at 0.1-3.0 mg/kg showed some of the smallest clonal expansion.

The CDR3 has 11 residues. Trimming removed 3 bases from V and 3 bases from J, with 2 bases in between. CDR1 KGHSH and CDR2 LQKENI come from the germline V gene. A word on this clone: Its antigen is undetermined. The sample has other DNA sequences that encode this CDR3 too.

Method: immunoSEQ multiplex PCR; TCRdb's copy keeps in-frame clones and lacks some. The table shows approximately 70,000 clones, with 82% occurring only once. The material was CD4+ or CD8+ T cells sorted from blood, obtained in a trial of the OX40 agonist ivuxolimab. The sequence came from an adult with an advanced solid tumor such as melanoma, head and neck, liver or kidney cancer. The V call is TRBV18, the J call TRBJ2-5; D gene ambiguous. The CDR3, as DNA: TGTGCCAGCTCACCGGAAGAGACCCAGTACTTC. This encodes CASSPEETQYF.